The entry below describes one T cell receptor (beta chain). In the authors' methods: By means of reference gene primer amplification, nucleated cell counts were estimated. Libraries were prepared by immunoSEQ multiplex PCR; TCRdb keeps only in-frame clonotypes and omits some of them. The V and J calls and clone size were taken over from that table, and D and trimming were inferred from the DNA. There are 130,000 or so clones in the sample; over 75% occur only once, and roughly 16% lies in the top ten. This sample was taken from a study of blood T cell repertoires in COVID-19. About the study: COVID-19 samples, acute and convalescent, were from the United States, Italy and Spain. T cells, B-cell-depleted T cells, or PBMCs provided the cDNA or gDNA that served as material.

V lost 6 bases, J lost 6 bases, and 17 bases lay in between. The germline gives CDR1 SNHLY, CDR2 FYNNEI. The CDR3 consists of 15 residues. The chain uses TRBV2 and TRBJ1-4; D gene ambiguous. Sequenced sample: peripheral blood. This sequence originates from a man aged 55 to 69 with active or convalescent COVID-19. Written as DNA, the CDR3 is TGTGCCAGCAGGGTCCTGAGCGGGGTGGATGAAAAACTGTTTTTT. The encoded protein is CASRVLSGVDEKLFF.